This T cell receptor beta chain appears in the sequencing data of a study of blood T cell repertoires in COVID-19. About the research overall: Sources were T cells, B-cell-depleted T cells, or PBMCs; the material itself was cDNA or gDNA.

CDR3 length: 16 amino acids. V shed 5 bases and J 2 bases; nucleotides not matched to a gene: 8. Per the germline V gene, CDR1 is MDHEN and CDR2 is SYDVKM. In the original workflow: Estimation of nucleated cell counts relied on the amplification of reference gene primers. Clones were sequenced by immunoSEQ multiplex PCR, and TCRdb holds only the in-frame ones, with some missing. D and trimming come from the DNA, and the V and J calls and clone size come from that table. Here the sample spans more than 150,000 clones, around 80% being singletons. Sequenced: peripheral blood. The chain is built from TRBV28 and TRBJ2-7, with TRBD2 identical over 11 bases. The TCR comes from a woman aged 80 or older with active or convalescent COVID-19. In nucleotides, the CDR3 is TGTGCCAGCAGTCCCTCCCCTAGCGGGGGGACCTACGAGCAGTACTTC. Protein: CASSPSPSGGTYEQYF.